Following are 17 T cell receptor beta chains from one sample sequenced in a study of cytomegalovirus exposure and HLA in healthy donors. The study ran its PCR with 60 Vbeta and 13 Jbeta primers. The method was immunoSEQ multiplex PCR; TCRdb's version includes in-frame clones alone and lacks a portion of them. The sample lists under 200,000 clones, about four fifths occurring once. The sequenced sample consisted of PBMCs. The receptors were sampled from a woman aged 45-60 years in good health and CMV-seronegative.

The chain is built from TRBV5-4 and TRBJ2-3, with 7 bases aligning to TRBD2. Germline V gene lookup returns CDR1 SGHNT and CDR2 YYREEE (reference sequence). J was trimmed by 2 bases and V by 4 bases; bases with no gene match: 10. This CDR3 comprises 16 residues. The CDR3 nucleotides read TGTGCCAGCAGCCCGGCAGCGGGACGAAACACAGATACGCAGTATTTT. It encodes CASSPAAGRNTDTQYF.

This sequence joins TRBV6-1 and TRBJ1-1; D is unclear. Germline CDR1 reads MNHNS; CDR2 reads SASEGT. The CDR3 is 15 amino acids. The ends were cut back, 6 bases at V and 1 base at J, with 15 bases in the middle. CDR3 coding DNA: TGTGCCAGCAGCCGACAACCGAGACAGAACACTGAAGCTTTCTTT. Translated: CASSRQPRQNTEAFF.

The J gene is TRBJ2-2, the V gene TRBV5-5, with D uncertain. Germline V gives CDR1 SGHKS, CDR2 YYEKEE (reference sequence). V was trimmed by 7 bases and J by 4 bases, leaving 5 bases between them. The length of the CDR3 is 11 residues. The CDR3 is CASESTGELFF. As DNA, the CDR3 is TGTGCCAGCGAGAGCACCGGGGAGCTGTTTTTT.

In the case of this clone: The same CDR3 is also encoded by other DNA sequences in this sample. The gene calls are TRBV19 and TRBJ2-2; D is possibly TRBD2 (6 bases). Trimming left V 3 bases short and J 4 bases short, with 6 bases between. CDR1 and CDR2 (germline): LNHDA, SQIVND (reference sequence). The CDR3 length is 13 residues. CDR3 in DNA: TGTGCCAGTAGTATGGGAGGCACCGGGGAGCTGTTTTTT. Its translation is CASSMGGTGELFF.

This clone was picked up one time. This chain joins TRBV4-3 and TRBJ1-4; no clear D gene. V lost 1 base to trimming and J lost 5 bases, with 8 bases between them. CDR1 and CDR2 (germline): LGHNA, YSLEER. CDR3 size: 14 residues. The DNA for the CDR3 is TGCGCCAGCAGCCAAGGTCTCGGGAATGAAAAACTGTTTTTT. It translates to CASSQGLGNEKLFF.

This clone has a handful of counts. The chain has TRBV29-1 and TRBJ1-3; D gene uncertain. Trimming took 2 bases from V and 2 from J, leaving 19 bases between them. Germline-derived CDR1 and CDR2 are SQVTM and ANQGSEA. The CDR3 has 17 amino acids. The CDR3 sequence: CSVEMVATAVPGNTIYF. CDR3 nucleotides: TGCAGCGTTGAAATGGTTGCGACGGCGGTCCCTGGAAACACCATATATTTT. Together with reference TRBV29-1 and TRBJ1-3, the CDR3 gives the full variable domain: SAVISQKPSRDICQRGTSLTIQCQVDSQVTMMFWYRQQPGQSLTLIATANQGSEATYESGFVIDKFPISRPNLTFSTLTVSNMSPEDSSIYLCSVEMVATAVPGNTIYFGEGSWLTVV.

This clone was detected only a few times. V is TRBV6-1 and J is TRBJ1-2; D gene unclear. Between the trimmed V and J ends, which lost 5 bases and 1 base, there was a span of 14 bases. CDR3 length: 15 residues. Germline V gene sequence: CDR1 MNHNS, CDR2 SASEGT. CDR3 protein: CASSPSPEGNYGYTF. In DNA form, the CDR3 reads TGTGCCAGCAGTCCGTCGCCAGAGGGTAACTATGGCTACACCTTC.

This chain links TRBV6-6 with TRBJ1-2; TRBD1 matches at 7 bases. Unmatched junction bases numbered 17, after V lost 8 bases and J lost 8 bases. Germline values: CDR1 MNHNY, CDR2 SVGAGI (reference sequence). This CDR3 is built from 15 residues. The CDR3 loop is CASVARTAGQNGYTF. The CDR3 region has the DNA TGTGCCAGCGTGGCAAGGACTGCGGGACAGAACGGCTACACCTTC.

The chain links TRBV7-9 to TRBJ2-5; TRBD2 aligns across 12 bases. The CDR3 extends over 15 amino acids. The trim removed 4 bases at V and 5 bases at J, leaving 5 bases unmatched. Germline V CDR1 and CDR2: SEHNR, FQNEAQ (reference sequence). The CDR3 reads CASSSRLAGVETQYF. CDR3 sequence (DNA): TGTGCCAGCAGCTCACGACTAGCGGGAGTGGAGACCCAGTACTTC.

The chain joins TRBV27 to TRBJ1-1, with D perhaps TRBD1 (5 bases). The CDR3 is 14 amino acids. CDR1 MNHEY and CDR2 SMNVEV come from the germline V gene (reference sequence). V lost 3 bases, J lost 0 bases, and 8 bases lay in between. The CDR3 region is CASSFGGVNTEAFF. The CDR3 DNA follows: TGTGCCAGCAGTTTTGGGGGGGTGAACACTGAAGCTTTCTTT.

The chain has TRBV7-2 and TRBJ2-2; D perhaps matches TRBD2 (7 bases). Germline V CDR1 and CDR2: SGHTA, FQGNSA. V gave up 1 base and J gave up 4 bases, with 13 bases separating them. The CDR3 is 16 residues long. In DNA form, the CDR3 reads TGTGCCAGCAGCTTAGGGGGGGGCAGATCCACCGGGGAGCTGTTTTTT. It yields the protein CASSLGGGRSTGELFF.

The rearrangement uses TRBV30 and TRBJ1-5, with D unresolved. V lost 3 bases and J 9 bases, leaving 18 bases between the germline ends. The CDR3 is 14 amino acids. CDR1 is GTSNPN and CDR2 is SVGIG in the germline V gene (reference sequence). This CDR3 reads CAWREAFLGWPQHF. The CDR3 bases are TGTGCCTGGAGGGAGGCGTTTCTAGGGTGGCCCCAGCATTTT. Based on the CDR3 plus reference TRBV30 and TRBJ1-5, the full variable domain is SQTIHQWPATLVQPVGSPLSLECTVEGTSNPNLYWYRQAAGRGLQLLFYSVGIGQISSEVPQNLSASRPQDRQFILSSKKLLLSDSGFYLCAWREAFLGWPQHFGDGTRLSIL.

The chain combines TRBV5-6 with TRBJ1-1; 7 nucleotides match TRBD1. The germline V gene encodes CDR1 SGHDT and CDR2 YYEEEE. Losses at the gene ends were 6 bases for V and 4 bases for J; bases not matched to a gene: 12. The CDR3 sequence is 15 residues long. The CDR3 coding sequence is TGTGCCAGCACCACTCTCTACAGGGGACGCACTGAAGCTTTCTTT. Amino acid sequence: CASTTLYRGRTEAFF.

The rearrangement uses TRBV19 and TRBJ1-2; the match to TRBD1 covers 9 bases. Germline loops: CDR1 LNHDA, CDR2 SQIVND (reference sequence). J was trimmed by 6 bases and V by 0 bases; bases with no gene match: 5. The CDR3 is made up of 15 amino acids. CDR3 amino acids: CASSIEGTGNDGYTF. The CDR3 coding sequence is TGTGCCAGTAGTATAGAAGGGACAGGGAACGATGGCTACACCTTC. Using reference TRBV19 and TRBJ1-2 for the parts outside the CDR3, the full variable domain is DGGITQSPKYLFRKEGQNVTLSCEQNLNHDAMYWYRQDPGQGLRLIYYSQIVNDFQKGDIAEGYSVSREKKESFPLTVTSAQKNPTAFYLCASSIEGTGNDGYTFGSGTRLTVV.

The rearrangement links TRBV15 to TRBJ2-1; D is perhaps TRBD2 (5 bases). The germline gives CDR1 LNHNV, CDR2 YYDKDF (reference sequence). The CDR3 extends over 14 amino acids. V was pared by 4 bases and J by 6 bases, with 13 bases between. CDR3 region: CATSTSHDSNEQFF. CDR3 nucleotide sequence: TGTGCCACCAGCACTAGCCATGATAGCAATGAGCAGTTCTTC.

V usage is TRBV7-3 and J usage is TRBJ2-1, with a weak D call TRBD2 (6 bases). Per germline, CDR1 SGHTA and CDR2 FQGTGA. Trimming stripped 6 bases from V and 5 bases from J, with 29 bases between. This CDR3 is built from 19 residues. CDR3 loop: CASSFRRADLLSGDNEQFF. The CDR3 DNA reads TGTGCCAGCAGTTTCCGCCGAGCAGACTTACTATCGGGGGACAATGAGCAGTTCTTC. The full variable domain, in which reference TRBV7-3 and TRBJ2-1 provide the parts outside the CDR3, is GAGVSQTPSNKVTEKGKYVELRCDPISGHTALYWYRQSLGQGPEFLIYFQGTGAADDSGLPNDRFFAVRPEGSVSTLKIQRTERGDSAVYLCASSFRRADLLSGDNEQFFGPGTRLTVL.

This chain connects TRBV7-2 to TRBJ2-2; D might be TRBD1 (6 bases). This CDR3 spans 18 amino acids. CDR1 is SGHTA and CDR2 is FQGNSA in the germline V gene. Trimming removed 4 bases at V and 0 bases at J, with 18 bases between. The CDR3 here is CASSSRDTPAANTGELFF. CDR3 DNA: TGTGCCAGCAGCTCCCGGGACACCCCTGCCGCGAACACCGGGGAGCTGTTTTTT.